This TCR beta chain was profiled in a study of OX40 agonist ivuxolimab in advanced cancers. Study-wide context: Among those enrolled, mean age was about 63 years (range roughly 20 to 80) and approximately 80% were male. Study-wide findings and caveats: Individuals who were partial responders at 0.1-3.0 mg/kg had clonal expansion that ranked among the lowest. Circulating CD4+ and CD8+ T cells showed clonal expansion by week 6 at 0.1 to 3.0 mg/kg.

TCRdb keeps only in-frame clones here, not all; method: immunoSEQ multiplex PCR. This sample has tens of thousands of clones, with about 89% found just once. People who had autoimmune disease history or systemic immunosuppression were excluded. To note about this clone: Its antigen is currently unknown.

The material was CD4+ or CD8+ T cells sorted from blood, obtained in a trial of the OX40 agonist ivuxolimab. The source is an adult with an advanced solid tumor such as melanoma, head and neck, liver or kidney cancer.

CDR3 bases: TGCGCCAGCAGCCAAGAGTCTGGGGTTATGAACACTGAAGCTTTCTTT. Its translation is CASSQESGVMNTEAFF. The chain combines TRBV4-3 with TRBJ1-1; no clear D gene. The CDR3 has 16 residues. V shed 0 bases and J shed 0 bases, with 11 bases lying between them. The germline CDR1 and CDR2 sequences are LGHNA and YSLEER.